These 13 T cell receptor beta chains came from one sample sequenced in a study of blood T cell repertoires in COVID-19. The method was immunoSEQ multiplex PCR; TCRdb's version includes in-frame clones alone and lacks a portion of them. The sample has fewer than 600,000 clones, roughly nine tenths seen once. The sequenced material came from peripheral blood. Receptor source: a man between 18 and 35 years old with COVID-19, enrolled during active disease.

The chain joins TRBV2 to TRBJ2-5; D possibly corresponds to TRBD2 (6 bases). The CDR3 has 15 amino acids. Trimming removed 7 bases at V and 2 bases at J, with 17 bases between. From germline, CDR1 is SNHLY and CDR2 FYNNEI. In DNA, the CDR3 is TGTGCCAGCAATTTTGCGGGACGACGGCAAGAGACCCAGTACTTC. As protein: CASNFAGRRQETQYF.

The CDR3 is CASSLGGAGGNEQFF. CDR3 DNA sequence: TGTGCCAGCAGCTTAGGCGGGGCAGGGGGCAATGAGCAGTTCTTC. This rearrangement joins TRBV7-2 to TRBJ2-1; D is perhaps TRBD1 (7 bases). The CDR3 contains 15 residues. Germline CDR1 reads SGHTA; CDR2 reads FQGNSA. V gave up 1 base and J gave up 6 bases, with 13 bases separating them.

The rearrangement links TRBV19 to TRBJ2-5; D is perhaps TRBD1 (6 bases). This CDR3 has 14 amino acids. CDR1 LNHDA and CDR2 SQIVND come from the germline V gene (reference sequence). The V gene lost 5 bases and the J gene lost 4 bases, with 14 bases spanning the gap. The CDR3 coding sequence is TGTGCCAGTAGTGGACAGAGGGGGACAGAGACCCAGTACTTC. Its translation: CASSGQRGTETQYF.

This clone was found once. The chain employs TRBV3-1 (or the pseudogene TRBV3-2) and TRBJ1-6, with TRBD1 as a possible D gene (5 bases). V shed 3 bases and J shed 6 bases, with 18 bases lying between them. The CDR3 extends over 17 amino acids. Germline CDR1 is LGHDT and CDR2 is YNNKEL (reference sequence). Written as DNA, the CDR3 is TGTGCCAGCAGCCACCAGCCGATCCAGGGAGGTAATTCACCCCTCCACTTT. Its protein is CASSHQPIQGGNSPLHF.

The V call is TRBV5-1, the J call TRBJ1-2; no reliable D call. Looked up from germline, CDR1 is SGHRS and CDR2 is YFSETQ. The CDR3 loop spans 14 amino acids. The V end lost 1 base, the J end lost 2 bases, and 9 bases lay between the germline ends. The CDR3 region has the DNA TGCGCCAGCAGCTTGAGCGGGAGCAACTATGGCTACACCTTC. This codes for CASSLSGSNYGYTF.

In regard to this clone: Distinct nucleotide sequences in the sample also encode this CDR3. The J gene is TRBJ2-7, the V gene TRBV5-5, with D perhaps TRBD2 (6 bases). The germline V and J ends were trimmed by 2 bases and 2 bases, with 8 bases remaining between them. This CDR3 has 13 amino acids. The V gene's germline CDR1 is SGHKS and CDR2 YYEKEE (reference sequence). The CDR3 sequence: CASSFGGPYEQYF. As DNA, the CDR3 is TGTGCCAGCAGCTTCGGGGGACCCTACGAGCAGTACTTC.

The count of this clone is one. V usage is TRBV27 and J usage is TRBJ2-1, with D perhaps matching TRBD1 (5 bases). Trimming removed 6 bases at V and 6 bases at J, with 12 bases between. The CDR3 loop spans 13 amino acids. Germline loops: CDR1 MNHEY, CDR2 SMNVEV (reference sequence). This chain's CDR3 is CASSPLDSNEQFF. The CDR3 DNA follows: TGTGCCAGCAGCCCCCTAGACAGCAATGAGCAGTTCTTC.

J is TRBJ2-1 and V is TRBV6-2 or TRBV6-3, with D possibly TRBD1 on 5 matching bases. This CDR3 is 13 amino acids long. Trimming shortened V by 4 bases and J by 4 bases, and 8 bases separated the two germline ends. Germline V gene data show CDR1 as MNHEY and CDR2 as SVGEGT. CDR3 in DNA: TGTGCCAGCAGTTCCAGACAGTACAATGAGCAGTTCTTC. This translates into CASSSRQYNEQFF.

The V and J genes are TRBV28 and TRBJ1-1, with 11 positions matching TRBD1. With 7 bases clipped from V and 4 bases from J, the junction kept 2 bases outside the gene matches. CDR3 length: 13 amino acids. CDR1 is MDHEN and CDR2 is SYDVKM in the germline V gene. The CDR3 coding sequence is TGTGCCAGCACGGGACAGGGGGGCACTGAAGCTTTCTTT. It specifies CASTGQGGTEAFF.

The chain joins TRBV19 to TRBJ2-7; 8 bases match TRBD1. V lost 7 bases to trimming and J lost 5 bases; unmatched junction nucleotides: 10. Germline values: CDR1 LNHDA, CDR2 SQIVND (reference sequence). CDR3 length: 14 residues. CDR3 DNA: TGTGCCAGTACTCCAGGGGGCGCAGGCAACGAGCAGTACTTC. Protein: CASTPGGAGNEQYF.

This rearrangement joins TRBV9 to TRBJ1-1, with 10 nucleotides matching TRBD1. CDR3 length: 18 residues. The germline V gene has CDR1 SGDLS and CDR2 YYNGEE. The J segment lost 7 bases and the V segment lost 4 bases, leaving 19 bases of the junction unmatched. CDR3 nucleotide sequence: TGTGCCAGCAGCATGAGTTATGTGGGACAGGGGCCTGGAAATGAAGCTTTCTTT. Its translation: CASSMSYVGQGPGNEAFF.

The chain has TRBV6-5 and TRBJ1-2, with D possibly TRBD1 on 5 matching bases. V was cut by 5 bases and J by 1 base, with 8 bases left in between. Germline CDR1 is MNHEY and CDR2 is SVGAGI. CDR3 length equals 13 residues. The CDR3 bases are TGTGCCAGCAGTCGCGGGGGTAACTATGGCTACACCTTC. The encoded protein is CASSRGGNYGYTF.

The chain employs TRBV27 and TRBJ2-7; 7 bases are shared with TRBD2. V trimming: 3 bases; J trimming: 2 bases; junction bases outside the gene matches: 4. This CDR3 is built from 14 residues. Germline CDR1 and CDR2: MNHEY and SMNVEV (reference sequence). In DNA form, the CDR3 reads TGTGCCAGCAGTTTGGGAGGGACCCCCTACGAGCAGTACTTC. Translated, it gives CASSLGGTPYEQYF.